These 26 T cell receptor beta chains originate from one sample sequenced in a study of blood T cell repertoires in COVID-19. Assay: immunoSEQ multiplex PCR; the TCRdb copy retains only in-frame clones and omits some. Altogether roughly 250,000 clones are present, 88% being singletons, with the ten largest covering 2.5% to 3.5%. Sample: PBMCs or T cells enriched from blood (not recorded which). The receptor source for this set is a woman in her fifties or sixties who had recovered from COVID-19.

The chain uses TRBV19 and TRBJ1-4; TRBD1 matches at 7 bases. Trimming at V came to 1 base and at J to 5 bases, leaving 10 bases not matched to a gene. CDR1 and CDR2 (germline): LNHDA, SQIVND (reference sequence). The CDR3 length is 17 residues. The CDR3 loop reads CASSIVPPGQLNEKLFF. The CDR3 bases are TGTGCCAGTAGTATAGTACCTCCGGGACAGCTCAATGAAAAACTGTTTTTT. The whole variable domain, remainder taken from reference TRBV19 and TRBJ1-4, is DGGITQSPKYLFRKEGQNVTLSCEQNLNHDAMYWYRQDPGQGLRLIYYSQIVNDFQKGDIAEGYSVSREKKESFPLTVTSAQKNPTAFYLCASSIVPPGQLNEKLFFGSGTQLSVL.

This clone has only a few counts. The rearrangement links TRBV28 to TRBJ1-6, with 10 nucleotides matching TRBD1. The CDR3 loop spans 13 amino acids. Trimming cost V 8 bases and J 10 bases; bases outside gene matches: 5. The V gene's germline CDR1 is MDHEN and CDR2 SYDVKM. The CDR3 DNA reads TGTGCCAGCCTCCGGGACAGGGGCTCACCCCTCCACTTT. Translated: CASLRDRGSPLHF.

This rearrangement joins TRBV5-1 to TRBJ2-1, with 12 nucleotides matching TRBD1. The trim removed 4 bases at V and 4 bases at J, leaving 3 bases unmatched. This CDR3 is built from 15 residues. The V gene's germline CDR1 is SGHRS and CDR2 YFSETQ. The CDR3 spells CASSPGQGAYNEQFF. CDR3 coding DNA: TGCGCCAGCAGCCCGGGACAGGGGGCATACAATGAGCAGTTCTTC.

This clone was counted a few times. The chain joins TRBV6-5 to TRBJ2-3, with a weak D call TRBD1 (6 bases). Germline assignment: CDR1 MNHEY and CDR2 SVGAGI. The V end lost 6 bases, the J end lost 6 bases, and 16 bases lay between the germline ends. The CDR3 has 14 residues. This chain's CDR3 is CASRAGAARDTQYF. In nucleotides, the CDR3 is TGTGCCAGCAGGGCAGGGGCTGCCCGGGATACGCAGTATTTT.

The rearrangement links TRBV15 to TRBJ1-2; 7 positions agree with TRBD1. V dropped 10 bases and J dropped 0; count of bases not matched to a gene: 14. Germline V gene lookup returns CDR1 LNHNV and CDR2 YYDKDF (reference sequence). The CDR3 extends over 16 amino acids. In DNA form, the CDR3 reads TGTGCCATTGCCCAAACAGGGGACGCCGCTAACTATGGCTACACCTTC. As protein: CAIAQTGDAANYGYTF.

The CDR3 reads CASSGQNYGYTF. DNA of the CDR3: TGTGCCAGCAGTGGACAGAACTATGGCTACACCTTC. The chain joins TRBV28 to TRBJ1-2; TRBD1 is a possible D gene (6 bases). The CDR3 totals 12 residues. Germline V gene sequence: CDR1 MDHEN, CDR2 SYDVKM. Trimming shortened V by 5 bases and J by 2 bases, and 6 bases separated the two germline ends.

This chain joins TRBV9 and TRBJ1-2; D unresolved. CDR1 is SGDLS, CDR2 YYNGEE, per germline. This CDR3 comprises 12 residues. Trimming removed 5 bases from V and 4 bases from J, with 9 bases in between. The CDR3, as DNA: TGTGCCAGCAGGCGGGAGAGCTATGGCTACACCTTC. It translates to CASRRESYGYTF.

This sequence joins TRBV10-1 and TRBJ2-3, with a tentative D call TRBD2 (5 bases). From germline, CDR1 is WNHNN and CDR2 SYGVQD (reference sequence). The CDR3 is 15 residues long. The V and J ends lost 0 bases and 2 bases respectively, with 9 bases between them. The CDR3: CASSESTGYTDTQYF. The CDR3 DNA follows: TGCGCCAGCAGTGAGTCGACGGGGTACACAGATACGCAGTATTTT.

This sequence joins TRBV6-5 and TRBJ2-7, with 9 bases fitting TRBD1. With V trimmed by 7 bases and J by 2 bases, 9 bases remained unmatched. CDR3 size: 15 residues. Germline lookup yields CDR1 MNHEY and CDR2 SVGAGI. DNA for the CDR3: TGTGCCAGCACTGCCGGGACAGGGTCCCCCTACGAGCAGTACTTC. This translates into CASTAGTGSPYEQYF.

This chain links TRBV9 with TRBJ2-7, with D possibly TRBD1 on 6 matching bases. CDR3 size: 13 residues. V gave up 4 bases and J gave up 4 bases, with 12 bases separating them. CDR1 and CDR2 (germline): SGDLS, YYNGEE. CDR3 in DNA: TGTGCCAGCAGCCCGGGACACCTGTACGAGCAGTACTTC. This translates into CASSPGHLYEQYF.

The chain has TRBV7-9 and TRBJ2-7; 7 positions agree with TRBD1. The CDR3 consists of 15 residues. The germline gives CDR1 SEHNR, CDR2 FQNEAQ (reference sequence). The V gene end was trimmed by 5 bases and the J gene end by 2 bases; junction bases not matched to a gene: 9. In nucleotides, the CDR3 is TGTGCCAGCAGCCTCGAAGACAGGGATACCTACGAGCAGTACTTC. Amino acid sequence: CASSLEDRDTYEQYF.

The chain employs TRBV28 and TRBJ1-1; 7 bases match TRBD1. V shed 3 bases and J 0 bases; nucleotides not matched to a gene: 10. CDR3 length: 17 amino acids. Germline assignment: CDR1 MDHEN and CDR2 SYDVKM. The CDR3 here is CASSFPRDSHMNTEAFF. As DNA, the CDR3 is TGTGCCAGCAGTTTTCCCCGGGACAGCCACATGAACACTGAAGCTTTCTTT.

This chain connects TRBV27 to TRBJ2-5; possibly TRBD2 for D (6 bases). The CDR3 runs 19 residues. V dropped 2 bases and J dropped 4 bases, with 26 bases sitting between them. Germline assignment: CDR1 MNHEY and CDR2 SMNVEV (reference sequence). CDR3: CASSLRSGLSSSRGETQYF. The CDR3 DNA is TGTGCCAGCAGTTTACGCAGCGGGCTGAGCAGTTCCCGGGGAGAGACCCAGTACTTC.

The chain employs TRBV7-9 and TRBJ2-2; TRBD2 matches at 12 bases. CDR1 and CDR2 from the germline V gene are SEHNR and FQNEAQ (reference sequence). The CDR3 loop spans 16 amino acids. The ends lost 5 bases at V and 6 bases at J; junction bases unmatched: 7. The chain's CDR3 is CASSPPGLAGSGELFF. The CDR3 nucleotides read TGTGCCAGCAGCCCTCCGGGACTAGCGGGTTCCGGGGAGCTGTTTTTT. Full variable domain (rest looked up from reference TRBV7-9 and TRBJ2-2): DTGVSQNPRHKITKRGQNVTFRCDPISEHNRLYWYRQTLGQGPEFLTYFQNEAQLEKSRLLSDRFSAERPKGSFSTLEIQRTEQGDSAMYLCASSPPGLAGSGELFFGEGSRLTVL.

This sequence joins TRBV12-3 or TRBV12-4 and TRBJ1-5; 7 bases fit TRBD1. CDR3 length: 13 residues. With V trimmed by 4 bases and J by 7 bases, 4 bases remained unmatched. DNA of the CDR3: TGTGCCAGCAGTTCCCAGGGGGACCAGCCCCAGCATTTT. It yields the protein CASSSQGDQPQHF.

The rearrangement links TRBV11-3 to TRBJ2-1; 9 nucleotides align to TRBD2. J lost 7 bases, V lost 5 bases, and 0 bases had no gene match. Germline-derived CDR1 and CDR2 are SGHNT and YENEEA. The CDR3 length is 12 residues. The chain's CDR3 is CASSLAGNEQFF. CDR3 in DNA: TGTGCCAGCAGCCTAGCGGGGAATGAGCAGTTCTTC.

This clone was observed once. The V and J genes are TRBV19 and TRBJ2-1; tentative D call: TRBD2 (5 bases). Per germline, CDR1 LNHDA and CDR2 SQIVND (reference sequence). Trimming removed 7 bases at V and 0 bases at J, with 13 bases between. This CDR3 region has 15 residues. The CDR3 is CASTKEAVSYNEQFF. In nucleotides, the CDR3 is TGTGCCAGTACAAAAGAAGCGGTCTCCTACAATGAGCAGTTCTTC.

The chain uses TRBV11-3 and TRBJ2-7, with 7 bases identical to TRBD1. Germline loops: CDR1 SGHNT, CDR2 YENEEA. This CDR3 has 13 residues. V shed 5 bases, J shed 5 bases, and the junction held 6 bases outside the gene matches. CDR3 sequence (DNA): TGTGCCAGCAGCCTCGACAGGGACGACGAGCAGTACTTC. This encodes CASSLDRDDEQYF. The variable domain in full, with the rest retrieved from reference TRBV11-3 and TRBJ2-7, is EAGVVQSPRYKIIEKKQPVAFWCNPISGHNTLYWYLQNLGQGPELLIRYENEEAVDDSQLPKDRFSAERLKGVDSTLKIQPAELGDSAVYLCASSLDRDDEQYFGPGTRLTVT.

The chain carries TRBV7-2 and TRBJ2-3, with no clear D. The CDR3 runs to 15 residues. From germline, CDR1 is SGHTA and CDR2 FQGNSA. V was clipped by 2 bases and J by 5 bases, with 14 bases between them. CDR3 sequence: CASSLLELTRDTQYF. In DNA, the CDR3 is TGTGCCAGCAGCTTACTAGAGCTTACCCGAGATACGCAGTATTTT.

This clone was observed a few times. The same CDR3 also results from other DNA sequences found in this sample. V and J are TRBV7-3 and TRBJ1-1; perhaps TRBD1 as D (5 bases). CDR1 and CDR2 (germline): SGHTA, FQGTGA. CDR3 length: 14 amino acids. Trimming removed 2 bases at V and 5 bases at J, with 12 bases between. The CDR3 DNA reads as TGTGCCAGCAGCTTATCTGGGCGGGGGACTGAAGCTTTCTTT. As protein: CASSLSGRGTEAFF.

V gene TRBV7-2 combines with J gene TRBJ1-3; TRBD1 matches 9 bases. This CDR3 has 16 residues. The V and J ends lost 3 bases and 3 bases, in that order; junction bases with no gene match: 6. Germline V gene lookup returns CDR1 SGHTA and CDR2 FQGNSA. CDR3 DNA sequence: TGTGCCAGCAGCTTGGACAGGGGCGCCGATGGAAACACCATATATTTT. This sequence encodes CASSLDRGADGNTIYF.

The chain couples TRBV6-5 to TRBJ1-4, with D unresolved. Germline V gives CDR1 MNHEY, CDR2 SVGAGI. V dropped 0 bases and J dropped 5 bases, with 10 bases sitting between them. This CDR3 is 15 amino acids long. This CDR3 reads CASSYSPGLNEKLFF. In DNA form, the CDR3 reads TGTGCCAGCAGTTACTCTCCAGGACTAAATGAAAAACTGTTTTTT.

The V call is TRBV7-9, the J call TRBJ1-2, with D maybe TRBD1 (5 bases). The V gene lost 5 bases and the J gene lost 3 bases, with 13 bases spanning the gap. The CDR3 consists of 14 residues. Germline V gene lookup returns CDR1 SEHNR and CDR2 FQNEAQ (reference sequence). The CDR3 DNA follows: TGTGCCAGCAGCCGACGGGGGTCAGACTATGGCTACACCTTC. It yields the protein CASSRRGSDYGYTF.

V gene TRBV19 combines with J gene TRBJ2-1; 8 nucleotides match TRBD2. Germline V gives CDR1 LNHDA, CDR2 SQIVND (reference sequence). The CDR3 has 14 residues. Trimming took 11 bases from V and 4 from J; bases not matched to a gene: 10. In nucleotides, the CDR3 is TGTGCCTCTAAACTAGCGGAGATATACAATGAGCAGTTCTTC. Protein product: CASKLAEIYNEQFF.

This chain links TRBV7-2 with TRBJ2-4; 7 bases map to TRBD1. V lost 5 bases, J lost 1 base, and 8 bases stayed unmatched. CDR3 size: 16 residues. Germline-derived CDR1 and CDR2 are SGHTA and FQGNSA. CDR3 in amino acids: CASSERKGGAKNIQYF. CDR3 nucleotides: TGTGCCAGCAGCGAAAGAAAAGGGGGCGCCAAAAACATTCAGTACTTC.

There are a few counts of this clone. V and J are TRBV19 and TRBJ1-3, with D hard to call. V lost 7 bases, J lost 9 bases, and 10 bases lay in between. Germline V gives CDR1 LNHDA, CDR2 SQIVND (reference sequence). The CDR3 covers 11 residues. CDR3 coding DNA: TGTGCCAGTACTATCTCGGGCACCATATATTTT. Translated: CASTISGTIYF.